The entry below describes one T cell receptor beta chain. What it binds is not known. The entry originates in a study of beta chain features in type 1 diabetes. Findings of the study overall: Type 1 diabetes patients had TCRB CDR3s that were shorter (moderately but significantly so) in all four CD4+ subsets.

The investigators reverse transcribed all of the isolated RNA, so they sequenced expressed TCRB transcripts. Sequenced by immunoSEQ multiplex PCR; TCRdb stores in-frame clones only, minus some. The sample has approximately 250,000 clones, around 16% seen once. The V end was cut by 4 bases, the J end by 0 bases, with 13 bases between. The CDR3 totals 15 residues. Germline CDR1 is SGHTS and CDR2 is YDEGEE. Sequencing was carried out using naive CD4+ T cells from blood. The TCR sequence derives from a man aged 30 to 45 with type 1 diabetes. This chain links TRBV5-8 with TRBJ1-1; no clear D gene. CDR3 protein: CASSTGFFMNTEAFF. The CDR3 DNA sequence: TGTGCCAGCAGCACGGGTTTCTTTATGAACACTGAAGCTTTCTTT.